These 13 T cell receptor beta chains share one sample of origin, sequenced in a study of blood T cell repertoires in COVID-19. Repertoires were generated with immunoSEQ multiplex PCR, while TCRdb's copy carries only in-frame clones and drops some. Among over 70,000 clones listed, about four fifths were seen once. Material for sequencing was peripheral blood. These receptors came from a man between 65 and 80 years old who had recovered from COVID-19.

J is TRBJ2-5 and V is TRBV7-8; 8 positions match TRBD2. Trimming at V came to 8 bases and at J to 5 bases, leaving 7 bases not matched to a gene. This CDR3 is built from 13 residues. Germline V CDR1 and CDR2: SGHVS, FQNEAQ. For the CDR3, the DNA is TGTGCCAGCGTTAATGGCGGGGGGGAGACCCAGTACTTC. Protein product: CASVNGGGETQYF.

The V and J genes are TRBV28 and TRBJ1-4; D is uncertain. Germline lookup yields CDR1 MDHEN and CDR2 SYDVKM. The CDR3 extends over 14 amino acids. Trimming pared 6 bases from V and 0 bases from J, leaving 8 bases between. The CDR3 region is CASSSQATNEKLFF. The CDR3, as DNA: TGTGCCAGCAGCTCACAAGCAACTAATGAAAAACTGTTTTTT.

CDR3 bases: TGTGCCACCAGCAGATCTCTGACTAGCGGGAATAAAGAGACCCAGTACTTC. Its protein is CATSRSLTSGNKETQYF. The chain combines TRBV15 with TRBJ2-5; 11 bases match TRBD2. Germline CDR1 reads LNHNV; CDR2 reads YYDKDF (reference sequence). The V and J ends lost 2 bases and 3 bases, in that order; junction bases with no gene match: 8. The CDR3 has 17 amino acids.

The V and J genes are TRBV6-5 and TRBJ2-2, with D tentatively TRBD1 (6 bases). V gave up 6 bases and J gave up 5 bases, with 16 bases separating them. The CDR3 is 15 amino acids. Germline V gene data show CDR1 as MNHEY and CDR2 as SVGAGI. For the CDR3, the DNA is TGTGCCAGCAGGCAGCACAGGGCTAGGACCGGGGAGCTGTTTTTT. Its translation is CASRQHRARTGELFF.

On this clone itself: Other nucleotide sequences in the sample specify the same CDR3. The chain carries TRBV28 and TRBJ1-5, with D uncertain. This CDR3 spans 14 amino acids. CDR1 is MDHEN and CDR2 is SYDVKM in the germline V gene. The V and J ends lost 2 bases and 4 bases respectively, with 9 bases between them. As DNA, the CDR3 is TGTGCCAGCAGTTTAGGTCAGATTAATCAGCCCCAGCATTTT. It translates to CASSLGQINQPQHF.

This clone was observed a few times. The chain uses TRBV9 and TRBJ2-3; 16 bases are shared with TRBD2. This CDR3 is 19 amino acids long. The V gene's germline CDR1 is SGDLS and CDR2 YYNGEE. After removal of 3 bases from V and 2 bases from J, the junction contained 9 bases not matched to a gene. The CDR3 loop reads CASSAGLAGGLGSTDTQYF. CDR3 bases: TGTGCCAGCAGCGCGGGACTAGCGGGGGGGCTGGGTTCCACAGATACGCAGTATTTT.

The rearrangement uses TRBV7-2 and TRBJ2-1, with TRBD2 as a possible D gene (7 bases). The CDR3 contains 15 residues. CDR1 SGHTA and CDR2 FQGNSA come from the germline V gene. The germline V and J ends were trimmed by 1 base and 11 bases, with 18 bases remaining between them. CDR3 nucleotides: TGTGCCAGCAGCTTAGGACGACGGGGGGCCGTTAAGCAGTTCTTC. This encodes CASSLGRRGAVKQFF. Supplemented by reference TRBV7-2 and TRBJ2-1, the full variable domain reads GAGVSQSPSNKVTEKGKDVELRCDPISGHTALYWYRQSLGQGLEFLIYFQGNSAPDKSGLPSDRFSAERTGGSVSTLTIQRTQQEDSAVYLCASSLGRRGAVKQFFGPGTRLTVL.

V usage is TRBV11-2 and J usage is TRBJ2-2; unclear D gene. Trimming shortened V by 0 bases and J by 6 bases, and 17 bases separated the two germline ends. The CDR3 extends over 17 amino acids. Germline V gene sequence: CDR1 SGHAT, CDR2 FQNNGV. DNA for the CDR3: TGTGCCAGCAGCTTAGATCTTGCAGCAACAAGCGCCGGGGAGCTGTTTTTT. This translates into CASSLDLAATSAGELFF. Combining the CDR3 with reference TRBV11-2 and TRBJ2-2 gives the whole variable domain EAGVAQSPRYKIIEKRQSVAFWCNPISGHATLYWYQQILGQGPKLLIQFQNNGVVDDSQLPKDRFSAERLKGVDSTLKIQPAKLEDSAVYLCASSLDLAATSAGELFFGEGSRLTVL.

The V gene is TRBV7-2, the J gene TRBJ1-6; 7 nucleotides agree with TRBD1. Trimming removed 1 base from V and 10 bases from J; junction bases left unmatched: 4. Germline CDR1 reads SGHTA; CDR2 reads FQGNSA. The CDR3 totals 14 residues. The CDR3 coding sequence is TGTGCCAGCAGCTTAGGAGGGGGCGACTCACCCCTCCACTTT. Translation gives CASSLGGGDSPLHF.

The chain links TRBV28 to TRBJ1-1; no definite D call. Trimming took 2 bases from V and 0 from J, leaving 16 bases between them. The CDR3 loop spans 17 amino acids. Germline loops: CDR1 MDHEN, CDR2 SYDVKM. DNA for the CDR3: TGTGCCAGCAGTTTACTGGGCACCGGGAAGATGAACACTGAAGCTTTCTTT. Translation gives CASSLLGTGKMNTEAFF.

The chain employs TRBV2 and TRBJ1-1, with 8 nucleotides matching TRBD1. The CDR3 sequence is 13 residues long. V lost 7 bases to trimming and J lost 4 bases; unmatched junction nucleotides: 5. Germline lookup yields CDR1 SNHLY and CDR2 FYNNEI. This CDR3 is CASMRTGPTEAFF. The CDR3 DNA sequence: TGTGCCAGCATGCGGACAGGGCCCACTGAAGCTTTCTTT.

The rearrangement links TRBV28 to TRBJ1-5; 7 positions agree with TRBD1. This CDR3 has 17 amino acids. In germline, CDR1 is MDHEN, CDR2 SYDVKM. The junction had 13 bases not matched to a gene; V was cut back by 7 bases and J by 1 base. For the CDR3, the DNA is TGTGCCAGCAAAGTGGCAGGGGGGTTTGTCAGCAATCAGCCCCAGCATTTT. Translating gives CASKVAGGFVSNQPQHF.

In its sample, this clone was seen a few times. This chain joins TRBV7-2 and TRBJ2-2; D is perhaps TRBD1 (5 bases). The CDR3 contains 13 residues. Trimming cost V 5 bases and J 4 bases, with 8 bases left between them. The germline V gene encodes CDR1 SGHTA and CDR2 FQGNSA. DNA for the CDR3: TGTGCCAGCAGCCCAGGGTTCACCGGGGAGCTGTTTTTT. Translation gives CASSPGFTGELFF.